This T cell receptor (beta chain) was observed in a study of T cell responses to AZD1222 COVID-19 vaccine. Assay: immunoSEQ multiplex PCR; the TCRdb copy retains only in-frame clones and omits some. The sample lists 130,000 or so clones; around 92% were seen once. In germline, CDR1 is ENHRY, CDR2 SYGVKD. Trimming removed 2 bases at V and 8 bases at J, with 16 bases between. This CDR3 has 15 residues. Sequenced material: peripheral blood, taken 28 days after the second AZD1222 dose. The rearrangement uses TRBV10-3 and TRBJ1-5; no reliable D call. The clonotype comes from an adult who received the AZD1222 COVID-19 vaccine. CDR3 DNA: TGTGCCATCAGTGAGACGGAGACACTTGGAGAGCCCCAGCATTTT. Residues: CAISETETLGEPQHF.